The 32 T cell receptor beta chains reported below all come from one sample, sequenced in a study of T cell responses to AZD1222 COVID-19 vaccine. Sequenced by immunoSEQ multiplex PCR; TCRdb stores in-frame clones only, minus some. Altogether about 59,000 clones are present, 89% being singletons, with the ten largest covering 5% to 6.5%. The source was peripheral blood, collected 28 days after the second AZD1222 dose. These receptor sequences come from an adult who received the AZD1222 COVID-19 vaccine.

The V and J genes are TRBV27 and TRBJ2-1; 10 bases agree with TRBD2. V lost 4 bases and J lost 4; bases outside the gene matches: 4. Germline V gives CDR1 MNHEY, CDR2 SMNVEV (reference sequence). The CDR3 runs to 15 residues. The CDR3 DNA is TGTGCCAGCAGTTCCACTAGCGGGGTATACAATGAGCAGTTCTTC. Protein sequence: CASSSTSGVYNEQFF.

The rearrangement uses TRBV19 and TRBJ2-2; 9 nucleotides align to TRBD1. The V gene end was trimmed by 8 bases and the J gene end by 6 bases; junction bases not matched to a gene: 7. CDR3 length: 14 residues. Per germline, CDR1 LNHDA and CDR2 SQIVND (reference sequence). The CDR3 nucleotides are TGTGCCAGTGTCGGGGACAGGGTAGCCGGGGAGCTGTTTTTT. It encodes CASVGDRVAGELFF.

This rearrangement joins TRBV11-2 to TRBJ1-3; D uncertain. The CDR3 extends over 15 amino acids. Germline V lookup: CDR1 SGHAT, CDR2 FQNNGV. V dropped 5 bases and J dropped 0 bases, with 11 bases sitting between them. Written as DNA, the CDR3 is TGTGCCAGCAGCCCGACCCGGGACTCTGGAAACACCATATATTTT. Amino acid sequence: CASSPTRDSGNTIYF.

The genes are TRBV9 and TRBJ1-1; 8 bases agree with TRBD1. Germline trimming cut 4 bases from V and 1 base from J; bases unmatched to any gene: 9. CDR3 size: 16 residues. Germline CDR1 and CDR2: SGDLS and YYNGEE. The CDR3 protein is CASSPPGQGTNTEAFF. The CDR3 DNA reads as TGTGCCAGCAGCCCCCCAGGACAGGGAACGAACACTGAAGCTTTCTTT.

The chain recombines TRBV19 with TRBJ2-2, with D possibly matching TRBD2 (6 bases). Germline V gene sequence: CDR1 LNHDA, CDR2 SQIVND (reference sequence). V lost 3 bases and J lost 2, with 13 bases in between. This CDR3 is built from 16 residues. In nucleotides, the CDR3 is TGTGCCAGTAGTATGCTGCCTAGCGCTAACACCGGGGAGCTGTTTTTT. It yields the protein CASSMLPSANTGELFF. Supplemented by reference TRBV19 and TRBJ2-2, the full variable domain reads DGGITQSPKYLFRKEGQNVTLSCEQNLNHDAMYWYRQDPGQGLRLIYYSQIVNDFQKGDIAEGYSVSREKKESFPLTVTSAQKNPTAFYLCASSMLPSANTGELFFGEGSRLTVL.

This clone has only one observation. The chain combines TRBV10-3 with TRBJ2-1, with D perhaps matching TRBD1 or TRBD2 (6 bases each). V lost 3 bases to trimming and J lost 5 bases, with 17 bases between them. The CDR3 sequence is 16 residues long. Per the germline V gene, CDR1 is ENHRY and CDR2 is SYGVKD. The CDR3 here is CAISDFGGGPNNEQFF. DNA of the CDR3: TGTGCCATCAGTGACTTCGGTGGGGGGCCGAACAATGAGCAGTTCTTC.

The chain recombines TRBV6-1 with TRBJ1-2; D is unresolved. This CDR3 region has 14 residues. Germline V gene data show CDR1 as MNHNS and CDR2 as SASEGT. Trimming left V 2 bases short and J 4 bases short, with 11 bases between. Here the CDR3 reads CASSEPGSSYGYTF. The CDR3 nucleotides read TGTGCCAGCAGTGAACCTGGGTCGAGCTATGGCTACACCTTC.

The chain has TRBV11-2 and TRBJ2-7, with a tentative D call TRBD1 (5 bases). Per germline, CDR1 SGHAT and CDR2 FQNNGV. The CDR3 runs 15 residues. With 0 bases removed from V and 3 bases from J, the gap between germline ends came to 12 bases. In DNA form, the CDR3 reads TGTGCCAGCAGCTTAGATCTTGCAGGGATCTACGAGCAGTACTTC. Its protein product is CASSLDLAGIYEQYF.

The gene calls are TRBV27 and TRBJ2-3; 8 bases match TRBD1. The CDR3 totals 14 residues. V dropped 3 bases and J dropped 5; count of bases not matched to a gene: 4. CDR1 is MNHEY and CDR2 is SMNVEV in the germline V gene (reference sequence). CDR3 loop: CASSFIDRGDTQYF. In DNA, the CDR3 is TGTGCCAGCAGTTTCATCGACAGGGGAGATACGCAGTATTTT.

The rearrangement links TRBV19 to TRBJ2-7; 7 bases map to TRBD1. CDR1 and CDR2 (germline): LNHDA, SQIVND (reference sequence). The CDR3 totals 16 residues. The V and J ends lost 1 base and 0 bases, in that order; junction bases with no gene match: 6. Here the CDR3 reads CASSIARTGVSYEQYF. In DNA form, the CDR3 reads TGTGCCAGTAGTATAGCTAGGACAGGCGTCTCCTACGAGCAGTACTTC.

The chain recombines TRBV7-2 with TRBJ1-1; no clear D. The ends were cut back, 2 bases at V and 7 bases at J, with 11 bases in the middle. The CDR3 has 13 amino acids. CDR1 is SGHTA and CDR2 is FQGNSA in the germline V gene. The CDR3 spells CASSLRAKGEAFF. The CDR3 bases are TGTGCCAGCAGCTTACGCGCGAAGGGTGAAGCTTTCTTT.

This clone was detected a few times. This rearrangement joins TRBV25-1 to TRBJ2-7; a possible D gene is TRBD2 (6 bases). Germline V CDR1 and CDR2: MGHDK, SYGVNS. CDR3 length: 13 residues. Trimming shortened V by 5 bases and J by 3 bases, and 11 bases separated the two germline ends. This chain's CDR3 is CASSRSRGYEQYF. Here the CDR3 DNA reads TGTGCCAGCAGTCGCTCGCGGGGCTACGAGCAGTACTTC.

The CDR3 is CASSEYGGYYNEQFF. Written as DNA, the CDR3 is TGTGCCAGCAGTGAATATGGAGGGTACTACAATGAGCAGTTCTTC. The V and J genes are TRBV25-1 and TRBJ2-1; maybe TRBD2 (6 bases). This CDR3 contains 15 residues. Trimming stripped 0 bases from V and 3 bases from J, with 9 bases between. Germline V gives CDR1 MGHDK, CDR2 SYGVNS.

V and J are TRBV12-3 or TRBV12-4 and TRBJ2-6; no definite D call. V lost 3 bases to trimming and J lost 4 bases, with 4 bases between them. There are 13 residues in the CDR3. CDR3 loop: CASSFRGANVLTF. The CDR3 region has the DNA TGTGCCAGCAGTTTCCGGGGGGCCAACGTCCTGACTTTC.

The chain combines TRBV28 with TRBJ1-5; D call uncertain. Trimming took 5 bases from V and 2 from J, leaving 10 bases between them. In germline, CDR1 is MDHEN, CDR2 SYDVKM. The CDR3 has 14 residues. CDR3 residues: CASSPRFGNQPQHF. CDR3 bases: TGTGCCAGCAGTCCCCGTTTTGGCAATCAGCCCCAGCATTTT.

The chain links TRBV7-9 to TRBJ1-6, with a weak D call TRBD1 (5 bases). The CDR3 length is 14 residues. From germline, CDR1 is SEHNR and CDR2 FQNEAQ (reference sequence). Trimming cost V 4 bases and J 10 bases, with 14 bases left between them. The CDR3 sequence is CASSYGTTVSPLHF. In DNA, the CDR3 is TGTGCCAGCAGCTACGGGACCACGGTCTCACCCCTCCACTTT.

This rearrangement joins TRBV7-9 to TRBJ1-2, with 9 bases fitting TRBD1. The CDR3 is 15 residues long. The germline gives CDR1 SEHNR, CDR2 FQNEAQ (reference sequence). J lost 7 bases, V lost 0 bases, and 6 bases had no gene match. The CDR3 loop is CASSLAEGQGSGYTF. DNA of the CDR3: TGTGCCAGCAGCTTAGCTGAGGGACAGGGCTCTGGCTACACCTTC. Together with reference TRBV7-9 and TRBJ1-2, the CDR3 gives the full variable domain: DTGVSQNPRHKITKRGQNVTFRCDPISEHNRLYWYRQTLGQGPEFLTYFQNEAQLEKSRLLSDRFSAERPKGSFSTLEIQRTEQGDSAMYLCASSLAEGQGSGYTFGSGTRLTVV.

The J gene is TRBJ2-3, the V gene TRBV14; 11 bases map to TRBD2. From germline, CDR1 is SGHDN and CDR2 FVKESK. V was pared by 5 bases and J by 2 bases, with 3 bases of the junction left unmatched. This CDR3 region has 15 residues. The CDR3 loop reads CASSLTSGVTDTQYF. CDR3 sequence (DNA): TGTGCCAGCAGCTTGACTAGCGGGGTCACAGATACGCAGTATTTT.

V is TRBV3-1 (or the pseudogene TRBV3-2) and J is TRBJ2-2; a possible D gene is TRBD2 (6 bases). This CDR3 is 15 amino acids long. Looked up from germline, CDR1 is LGHDT and CDR2 is YNNKEL (reference sequence). Trimming removed 1 base from V and 5 bases from J, with 11 bases in between. CDR3: CASSQVGGKTGELFF. The CDR3 DNA reads TGTGCCAGCAGCCAAGTAGGAGGGAAGACCGGGGAGCTGTTTTTT.

The V gene is TRBV6-5, the J gene TRBJ1-1; 8 bases align to TRBD1. Trimming took 7 bases from V and 3 from J; bases not matched to a gene: 10. The CDR3 is 15 amino acids. CDR1 MNHEY and CDR2 SVGAGI come from the germline V gene. DNA of the CDR3: TGTGCCAGCAAAGGCCCGACAGGGGCGTACACTGAAGCTTTCTTT. This encodes CASKGPTGAYTEAFF.

The chain joins TRBV5-1 to TRBJ2-3; D not certain. From germline, CDR1 is SGHRS and CDR2 YFSETQ. Trimming pared 0 bases from V and 6 bases from J, leaving 8 bases between. The CDR3 sequence is 13 residues long. CDR3 nucleotide sequence: TGCGCCAGCAGCTTGGCTGGGTTGGATACGCAGTATTTT. This encodes CASSLAGLDTQYF.

This clone has only one observation. This chain connects TRBV11-3 to TRBJ2-2, with D unclear. Germline CDR1 and CDR2: SGHNT and YENEEA. This CDR3 spans 12 amino acids. Trimming left V 3 bases short and J 6 bases short, with 5 bases between. CDR3 sequence (DNA): TGTGCCAGCAGCTTCGGGTCCGGGGAGCTGTTTTTT. Its protein is CASSFGSGELFF.

The chain joins TRBV10-2 to TRBJ1-5, with a weak D call TRBD1 (6 bases). V gave up 5 bases and J gave up 6 bases, with 11 bases separating them. Germline V CDR1 and CDR2: WSHSY, SAAADI. The CDR3 spans 13 residues. The CDR3 region has the DNA TGCGCCAGCAGTTCACAGGGATCTCAGCCCCAGCATTTT. Encoded protein: CASSSQGSQPQHF.

The genes are TRBV9 and TRBJ2-1; no clear D. Germline lookup yields CDR1 SGDLS and CDR2 YYNGEE. There are 15 residues in the CDR3. Trimming pared 4 bases from V and 5 bases from J, leaving 16 bases between. The CDR3 DNA sequence: TGTGCCAGCAGCCCCCCCCCGCTACTTCACAATGAGCAGTTCTTC. It yields the protein CASSPPPLLHNEQFF.

This chain connects TRBV5-1 to TRBJ2-7, with D perhaps matching TRBD1 (5 bases). Germline V gene data show CDR1 as SGHRS and CDR2 as YFSETQ. The CDR3 consists of 14 residues. V lost 5 bases and J lost 7, with 19 bases in between. The CDR3 sequence is CASRTDTHLGEQYF. The CDR3 region has the DNA TGCGCCAGCAGAACGGACACACACCTGGGGGAGCAGTACTTC.

The rearrangement joins TRBV6-5 to TRBJ2-1; D unresolved. The V gene lost 7 bases and the J gene lost 8 bases, with 15 bases spanning the gap. The germline CDR1 and CDR2 sequences are MNHEY and SVGAGI. CDR3 length: 13 amino acids. The CDR3 protein is CASTPHSTDEQFF. The CDR3 DNA reads TGTGCCAGCACCCCTCACAGCACTGATGAGCAGTTCTTC.

The chain employs TRBV11-2 and TRBJ2-3; possibly TRBD2 for D (5 bases). Germline V gives CDR1 SGHAT, CDR2 FQNNGV. CDR3 length: 13 amino acids. With 1 base removed from V and 6 bases from J, the gap between germline ends came to 8 bases. CDR3 in amino acids: CASSLARGDTQYF. CDR3 coding DNA: TGTGCCAGCAGCTTAGCGAGAGGGGATACGCAGTATTTT.

This sequence joins TRBV7-2 and TRBJ1-4; tentatively, D is TRBD1 (5 bases). The CDR3 runs 16 residues. Germline CDR1 and CDR2: SGHTA and FQGNSA. Trimming cost V 1 base and J 2 bases, with 11 bases left between them. CDR3 region: CASSLGDPATNEKLFF. The CDR3 nucleotides read TGTGCCAGCAGCTTAGGGGACCCCGCGACTAATGAAAAACTGTTTTTT.

V gene TRBV3-1 (or the pseudogene TRBV3-2) combines with J gene TRBJ1-6; D possibly corresponds to TRBD1 (5 bases). The V and J ends lost 5 bases and 4 bases respectively, with 12 bases between them. This CDR3 is 15 amino acids long. From germline, CDR1 is LGHDT and CDR2 YNNKEL (reference sequence). The CDR3, as DNA: TGTGCCAGCAGCGAAGGGACCCGATATAATTCACCCCTCCACTTT. Its translation: CASSEGTRYNSPLHF.

The chain recombines TRBV5-4 with TRBJ1-1; 8 bases align to TRBD1. The CDR3 runs to 14 residues. Germline loops: CDR1 SGHNT, CDR2 YYREEE (reference sequence). Trimming removed 2 bases from V and 4 bases from J; junction bases left unmatched: 4. The CDR3, as DNA: TGTGCCAGCAGCTTCCGACAGGGGATCACTGAAGCTTTCTTT. It yields the protein CASSFRQGITEAFF.

This clone occurred once. The chain combines TRBV6-1 with TRBJ2-5, with 9 bases fitting TRBD2. Trimming at V came to 3 bases and at J to 2 bases, leaving 1 base not matched to a gene. Germline V gene lookup returns CDR1 MNHNS and CDR2 SASEGT. The CDR3 contains 14 residues. In nucleotides, the CDR3 is TGTGCCAGCAGTGACGGACTAGCGCAAGAGACCCAGTACTTC. Amino acid sequence: CASSDGLAQETQYF.

The chain employs TRBV11-3 and TRBJ2-1; the D gene is possibly TRBD2 (5 bases). The germline V gene encodes CDR1 SGHNT and CDR2 YENEEA. The CDR3 is made up of 15 amino acids. Trimming took 3 bases from V and 0 from J, leaving 9 bases between them. The CDR3 region has the DNA TGTGCCAGCAGCTTTAACCGGGGCTCCTACAATGAGCAGTTCTTC. Its translation: CASSFNRGSYNEQFF.